This T cell receptor beta chain was sequenced during a study of OX40 agonist ivuxolimab in advanced cancers. As for the study in general: All patients had ivuxolimab intravenously every 2 weeks at 0.01 to 10 mg/kg. People who had prior anti-PD-1, anti-PD-L1 or anti-CTLA-4 therapy could take part, and around 43% had some.

Study-wide results and limits: Clones of CD4+ and CD8+ blood T cells grew by week 6 at doses of 0.1 to 3.0 mg/kg.

Sampling of blood occurred at baseline, cycle 4 day 1, and cycle 7 day 1. Produced via immunoSEQ multiplex PCR; TCRdb's table is partial and in-frame only. This sample has roughly 65,000 clones, with more than 75% found just once. Note on this clone: The antigen remains unidentified.

Sequencing used CD4+ or CD8+ T cells sorted from blood, obtained in a trial of the OX40 agonist ivuxolimab. This receptor was identified in an adult with an advanced solid tumor such as melanoma, head and neck, liver or kidney cancer.

CDR3 nucleotide sequence: TGTGCCAGCAGCTTAGTGACCCCGGGTCCACGGGAGACCCAGTACTTC. Translated: CASSLVTPGPRETQYF. The chain couples TRBV7-9 to TRBJ2-5; D unresolved. This CDR3 has 16 residues. The germline CDR1 and CDR2 sequences are SEHNR and FQNEAQ (reference sequence). V lost 1 base, J lost 5 bases, and 17 bases lay in between.